Included here is one TCR beta chain sequence, with context. The target antigen is unknown. The same CDR3 also results from other DNA sequences found in this sample. This record belongs to a study of shared clonotypes between healthy human individuals. Study-level points and caveats: Only blood was sampled; tissue repertoires likely differ.

Execution of the assay was at deep level. The data were produced by immunoSEQ multiplex PCR, yet TCRdb's version contains in-frame clones alone and is incomplete. Counted here are approximately 1.5 million clones, approximately 98.5% occurring once; the ten biggest clones make up around 0.38%. Sequenced: naive CD4+ T cells sorted from blood. As to subset: CD45RA+ positively selected. This clonotype was sampled from a man aged 25-40 years in good health.

The chain's CDR3 is CASSHRDSYEQYF. CDR3 DNA sequence: TGTGCCAGTAGTCACCGGGACAGCTACGAGCAGTACTTC. The chain is built from TRBV19 and TRBJ2-7; TRBD1 agrees at 7 bases. The CDR3 has 13 amino acids. Germline CDR1 LNHDA, CDR2 SQIVND (reference sequence). V lost 5 bases to trimming and J lost 3 bases; unmatched junction nucleotides: 4.